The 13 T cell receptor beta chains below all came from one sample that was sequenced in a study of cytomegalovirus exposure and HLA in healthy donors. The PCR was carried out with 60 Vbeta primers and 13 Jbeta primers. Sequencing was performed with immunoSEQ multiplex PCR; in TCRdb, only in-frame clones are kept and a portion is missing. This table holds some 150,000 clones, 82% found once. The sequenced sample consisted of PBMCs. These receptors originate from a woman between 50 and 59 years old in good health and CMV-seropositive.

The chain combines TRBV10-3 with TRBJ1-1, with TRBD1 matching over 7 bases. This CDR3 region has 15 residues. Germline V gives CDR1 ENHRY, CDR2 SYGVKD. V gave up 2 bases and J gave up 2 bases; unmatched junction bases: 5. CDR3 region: CAISEEGQSNTEAFF. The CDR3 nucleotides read TGTGCCATCAGTGAGGAGGGACAGTCCAACACTGAAGCTTTCTTT.

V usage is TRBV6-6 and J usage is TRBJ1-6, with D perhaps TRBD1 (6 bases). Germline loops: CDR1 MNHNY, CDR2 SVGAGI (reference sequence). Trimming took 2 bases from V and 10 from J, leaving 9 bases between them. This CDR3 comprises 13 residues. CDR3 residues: CASSYRTESPLHF. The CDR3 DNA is TGTGCCAGCAGTTACAGGACAGAATCACCCCTCCACTTT.

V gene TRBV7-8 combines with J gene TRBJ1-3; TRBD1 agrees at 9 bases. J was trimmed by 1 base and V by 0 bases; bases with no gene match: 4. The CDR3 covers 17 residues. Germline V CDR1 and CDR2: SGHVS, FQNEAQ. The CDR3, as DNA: TGTGCCAGCAGCTTAGCGACGGACAGGGGATCTGGAAACACCATATATTTT. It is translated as CASSLATDRGSGNTIYF. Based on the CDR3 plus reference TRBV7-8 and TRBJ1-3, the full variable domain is GAGVSQSPRYKVAKRGQDVALRCDPISGHVSLFWYQQALGQGPEFLTYFQNEAQLDKSGLPSDRFFAERPEGSVSTLKIQRTQQEDSAVYLCASSLATDRGSGNTIYFGEGSWLTVV.

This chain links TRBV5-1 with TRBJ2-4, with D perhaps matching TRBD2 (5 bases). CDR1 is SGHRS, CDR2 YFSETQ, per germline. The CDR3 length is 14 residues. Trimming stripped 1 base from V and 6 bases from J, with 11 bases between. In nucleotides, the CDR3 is TGCGCCAGCAGCTTGTCTGGGAGTGGAAACATTCAGTACTTC. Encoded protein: CASSLSGSGNIQYF.

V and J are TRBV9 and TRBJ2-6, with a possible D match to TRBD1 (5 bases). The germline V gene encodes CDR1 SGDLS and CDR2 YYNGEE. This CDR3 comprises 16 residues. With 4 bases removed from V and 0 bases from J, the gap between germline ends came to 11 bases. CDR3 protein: CASSPRDLSGANVLTF. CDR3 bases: TGTGCCAGCAGCCCCAGGGATCTCTCTGGGGCCAACGTCCTGACTTTC.

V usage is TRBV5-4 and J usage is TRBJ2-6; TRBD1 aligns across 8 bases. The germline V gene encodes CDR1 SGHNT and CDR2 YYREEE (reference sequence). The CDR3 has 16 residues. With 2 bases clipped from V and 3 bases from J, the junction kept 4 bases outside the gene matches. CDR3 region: CASSLQGGRGANVLTF. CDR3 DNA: TGTGCCAGCAGCTTACAGGGGGGACGTGGGGCCAACGTCCTGACTTTC.

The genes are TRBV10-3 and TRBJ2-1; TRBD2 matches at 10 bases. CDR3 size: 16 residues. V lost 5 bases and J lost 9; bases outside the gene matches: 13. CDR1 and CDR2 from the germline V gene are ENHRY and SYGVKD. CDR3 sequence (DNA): TGTGCCATCAGTCTTAGCGGGGGGCCCCGCGTGGGTGAGCAGTTCTTC. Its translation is CAISLSGGPRVGEQFF.

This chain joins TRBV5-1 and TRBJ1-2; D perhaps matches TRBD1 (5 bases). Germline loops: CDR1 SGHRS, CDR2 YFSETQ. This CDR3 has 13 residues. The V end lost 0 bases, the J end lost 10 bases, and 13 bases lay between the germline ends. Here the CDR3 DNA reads TGCGCCAGCAGCTTGGGCGGGGCGCGGGACTACACCTTC. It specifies CASSLGGARDYTF.

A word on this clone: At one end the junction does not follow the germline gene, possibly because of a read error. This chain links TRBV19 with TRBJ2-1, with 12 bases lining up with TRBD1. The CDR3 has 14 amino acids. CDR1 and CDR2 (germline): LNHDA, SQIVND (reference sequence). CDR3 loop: CTSSMGTGGYEQFF. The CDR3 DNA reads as TGTACCAGTAGTATGGGGACAGGGGGCTATGAGCAGTTCTTC.

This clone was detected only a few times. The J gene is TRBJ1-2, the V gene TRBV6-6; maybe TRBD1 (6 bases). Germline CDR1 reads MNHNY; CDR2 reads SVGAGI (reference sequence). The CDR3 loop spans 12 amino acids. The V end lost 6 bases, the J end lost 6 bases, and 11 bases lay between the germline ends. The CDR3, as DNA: TGTGCCAGCAGCCTTACAGGGCATGGCTACACCTTC. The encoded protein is CASSLTGHGYTF.

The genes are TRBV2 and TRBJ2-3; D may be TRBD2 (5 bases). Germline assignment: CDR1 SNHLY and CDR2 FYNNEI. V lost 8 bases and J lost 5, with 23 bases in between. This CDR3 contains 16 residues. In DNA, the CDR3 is TGTGCCAGCCGGTCGGGATTGCTGGGGTTGAGAGATACGCAGTATTTT. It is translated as CASRSGLLGLRDTQYF.

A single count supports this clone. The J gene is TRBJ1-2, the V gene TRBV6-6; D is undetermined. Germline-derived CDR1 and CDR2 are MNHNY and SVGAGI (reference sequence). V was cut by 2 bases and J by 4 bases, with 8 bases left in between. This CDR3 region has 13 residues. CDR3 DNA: TGTGCCAGCAGTTACGCGGGTTCCTATGGCTACACCTTC. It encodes CASSYAGSYGYTF.

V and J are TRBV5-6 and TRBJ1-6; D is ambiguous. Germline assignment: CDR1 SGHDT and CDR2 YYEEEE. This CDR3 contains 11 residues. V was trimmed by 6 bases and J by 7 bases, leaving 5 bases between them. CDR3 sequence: CASTVNSPLHF. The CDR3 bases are TGTGCCAGCACGGTAAATTCACCCCTCCACTTT.